This entry describes one TCR beta chain. Assay: immunoSEQ multiplex PCR; the TCRdb copy retains only in-frame clones and omits some. The sample consists of 100,000 to 150,000 clones, roughly 90% of them appearing once. The data are from a study of T cell responses to AZD1222 COVID-19 vaccine. V shed 2 bases and J shed 6 bases, with 8 bases lying between them. This CDR3 has 12 amino acids. Here the sequenced sample was peripheral blood, taken on day 0 of AZD1222 vaccination. The receptor's source is an adult in good health. The V gene is TRBV12-3 or TRBV12-4, the J gene TRBJ2-7; D ambiguous. The CDR3 loop is CASSLRISEQYF. DNA of the CDR3: TGTGCCAGCAGTTTAAGGATCTCCGAGCAGTACTTC.